Following are 21 T cell receptor beta chains from one sample sequenced in a study of blood T cell repertoires in COVID-19. Here immunoSEQ multiplex PCR was the method, and the copy in TCRdb shows in-frame clones only, minus some. The sample comprises 130,000 or so clones, 80% to 90% of which are singletons, and around a quarter rests with the top ten. The sample was peripheral blood. These TCRs come from a man aged 65-85 years with active or convalescent COVID-19.

The chain carries TRBV29-1 and TRBJ1-3; no firm D call. Trimming removed 4 bases from V and 3 bases from J, with 7 bases in between. The CDR3 is 12 residues long. Germline values: CDR1 SQVTM, CDR2 ANQGSEA. This CDR3 is CSVGEGGNTIYF. CDR3 bases: TGCAGCGTTGGCGAGGGTGGAAACACCATATATTTT.

V usage is TRBV6-5 and J usage is TRBJ2-7; 7 bases match TRBD1. The CDR3 spans 15 residues. Germline loops: CDR1 MNHEY, CDR2 SVGAGI. Trimming removed 10 bases from V and 2 bases from J; junction bases left unmatched: 14. CDR3 region: CAIVGGTEATYEQYF. The CDR3, as DNA: TGTGCCATCGTCGGTGGGACAGAAGCTACCTACGAGCAGTACTTC.

This rearrangement joins TRBV29-1 to TRBJ2-1; 9 nucleotides match TRBD1. The germline gives CDR1 SQVTM, CDR2 ANQGSEA. The CDR3 is 14 residues long. J lost 5 bases, V lost 6 bases, and 8 bases had no gene match. As DNA, the CDR3 is TGCAGCGTGGTCCGGGACAGGGTGAACAATGAGCAGTTCTTC. Protein sequence: CSVVRDRVNNEQFF.

V and J are TRBV19 and TRBJ2-5; 9 bases are shared with TRBD1. CDR1 LNHDA and CDR2 SQIVND come from the germline V gene (reference sequence). Trimming removed 9 bases from V and 7 bases from J; junction bases left unmatched: 9. This CDR3 is built from 13 residues. The CDR3: CASTTGGLLTQYF. DNA of the CDR3: TGTGCCAGCACTACAGGGGGCCTCCTGACCCAGTACTTC.

The rearrangement links TRBV3-1 (or the pseudogene TRBV3-2) to TRBJ1-1, with D perhaps TRBD1 (5 bases). The CDR3 is 14 amino acids. Trimming cost V 8 bases and J 0 bases, with 13 bases left between them. CDR1 LGHDT and CDR2 YNNKEL come from the germline V gene (reference sequence). CDR3: CASESGLMNTEAFF. In DNA form, the CDR3 reads TGTGCCAGCGAGTCAGGGCTAATGAACACTGAAGCTTTCTTT.

The V and J genes are TRBV18 and TRBJ1-1, with a weak D call TRBD1 (6 bases). This CDR3 is built from 13 residues. Germline CDR1 KGHSH, CDR2 LQKENI. The V gene lost 4 bases and the J gene lost 5 bases, with 11 bases spanning the gap. CDR3 in amino acids: CASSQGGRTEAFF. CDR3 coding DNA: TGTGCCAGCTCACAGGGGGGGCGGACTGAAGCTTTCTTT.

V and J are TRBV6-5 and TRBJ1-6; 7 bases line up with TRBD1. This CDR3 is 15 amino acids long. Germline V gene data show CDR1 as MNHEY and CDR2 as SVGAGI. With 2 bases clipped from V and 5 bases from J, the junction kept 3 bases outside the gene matches. CDR3 amino acids: CASSYGQAHNSPLHF. CDR3 DNA sequence: TGTGCCAGCAGTTACGGACAGGCACATAATTCACCCCTCCACTTT.

The rearrangement joins TRBV5-4 to TRBJ2-7; TRBD2 might be the D (6 bases). This CDR3 has 16 residues. CDR1 SGHNT and CDR2 YYREEE come from the germline V gene (reference sequence). Trimming left V 1 base short and J 3 bases short, with 17 bases between. CDR3 sequence reads: CASSLQGGPPRYEQYF. The DNA for the CDR3 is TGTGCCAGCAGCTTGCAGGGAGGCCCCCCACGCTACGAGCAGTACTTC.

The chain employs TRBV6-2 or TRBV6-3 and TRBJ2-7; a possible D gene is TRBD1 (6 bases). V was cut by 6 bases and J by 2 bases, with 17 bases left in between. Germline assignment: CDR1 MNHEY and CDR2 SVGEGT. The CDR3 has 15 residues. The CDR3 sequence: CASSRGRDTPYEQYF. CDR3 nucleotides: TGTGCCAGCAGCCGAGGCCGGGACACCCCCTACGAGCAGTACTTC.

This chain uses TRBV4-1 with TRBJ2-2; unclear D gene. Trimming took 0 bases from V and 4 from J, leaving 3 bases between them. The germline gives CDR1 MGHRA, CDR2 YSYEKL. The CDR3 contains 13 residues. The CDR3 DNA reads TGCGCCAGCAGCCAAGATCTCACCGGGGAGCTGTTTTTT. Amino acids: CASSQDLTGELFF.

This clone was observed once. The V gene is TRBV5-6, the J gene TRBJ1-2, with 9 bases that match TRBD1. This CDR3 contains 15 residues. Germline V gene lookup returns CDR1 SGHDT and CDR2 YYEEEE. J gave up 4 bases and V 1 base, and 5 bases lay outside the gene matches. In DNA, the CDR3 is TGTGCCAGCAGCTTGTGGACAGGGGACGGCTATGGCTACACCTTC. As protein: CASSLWTGDGYGYTF.

The chain has TRBV3-1 (or the pseudogene TRBV3-2) and TRBJ2-4; 9 positions agree with TRBD2. CDR1 is LGHDT, CDR2 YNNKEL, per germline (reference sequence). V shed 0 bases and J 8 bases; nucleotides not matched to a gene: 8. The CDR3 covers 16 residues. The CDR3 DNA reads TGTGCCAGCAGCCAAGACGGAGGCGGGAGGGCGGACATTCAGTACTTC. Its translation is CASSQDGGGRADIQYF.

This rearrangement joins TRBV19 to TRBJ1-5; 7 bases are a match to TRBD1. The CDR3 length is 13 residues. CDR1 LNHDA and CDR2 SQIVND come from the germline V gene (reference sequence). V lost 8 bases and J lost 3; bases outside the gene matches: 4. The DNA for the CDR3 is TGTGCCAGTGAGGGACAGTACAATCAGCCCCAGCATTTT. This gives the protein CASEGQYNQPQHF.

The V call is TRBV9, the J call TRBJ2-7, with D uncertain. The CDR3 runs to 13 residues. Germline CDR1 is SGDLS and CDR2 is YYNGEE. V was cut by 4 bases and J by 5 bases, with 13 bases left in between. CDR3 DNA: TGTGCCAGCAGCCTAGACTCGGCGGACGAGCAGTACTTC. Amino acids: CASSLDSADEQYF.

The chain links TRBV19 to TRBJ1-1; possible D gene TRBD1, 5 bases. Germline V CDR1 and CDR2: LNHDA, SQIVND (reference sequence). The germline V and J ends were trimmed by 0 bases and 0 bases, with 5 bases remaining between them. This CDR3 spans 14 amino acids. CDR3 DNA sequence: TGTGCCAGTAGTATAGACAGGGTGAACACTGAAGCTTTCTTT. Translation gives CASSIDRVNTEAFF.

The chain couples TRBV15 to TRBJ2-1, with 7 bases matching TRBD2. Germline V CDR1 and CDR2: LNHNV, YYDKDF (reference sequence). V lost 0 bases and J lost 8; bases outside the gene matches: 1. The CDR3 is 13 amino acids. The CDR3 is CATSRDGGDEQFF. The CDR3 DNA sequence: TGTGCCACCAGCAGAGATGGGGGGGATGAGCAGTTCTTC.

This rearrangement joins TRBV29-1 to TRBJ2-3, with D perhaps TRBD1 (6 bases). This CDR3 spans 12 amino acids. Germline lookup yields CDR1 SQVTM and CDR2 ANQGSEA. The V end lost 7 bases, the J end lost 5 bases, and 13 bases lay between the germline ends. The DNA for the CDR3 is TGCAGCGCTACAGGGACCGAAGATACGCAGTATTTT. Amino acids: CSATGTEDTQYF.

As DNA, the CDR3 is TGTGCCAGCAGCCTACGCGGGGAAGGCACTGAAGCTTTCTTT. It encodes CASSLRGEGTEAFF. The J gene is TRBJ1-1, the V gene TRBV7-2, with D unresolved. CDR1 and CDR2 (germline): SGHTA, FQGNSA. With 5 bases removed from V and 4 bases from J, the gap between germline ends came to 14 bases. This CDR3 has 14 residues.

This clone has a single count. The chain joins TRBV9 to TRBJ2-7; D gene uncertain. Between the trimmed V and J ends, which lost 5 bases and 2 bases, there was a span of 14 bases. CDR3 length: 14 amino acids. CDR1 SGDLS and CDR2 YYNGEE come from the germline V gene. The CDR3 sequence is CASSDGQTPYEQYF. The CDR3 DNA is TGTGCCAGCAGTGACGGTCAGACTCCCTACGAGCAGTACTTC.

The chain carries TRBV24-1 and TRBJ2-7; D perhaps matches TRBD1 (6 bases). The CDR3 runs to 13 residues. V lost 10 bases and J 0 bases, leaving 12 bases between the germline ends. Germline V gene data show CDR1 as KGHDR and CDR2 as SFDVKD. The CDR3 spells CATSDRNSYEQYF. The CDR3 bases are TGTGCCACTTCGGACAGAAACTCCTACGAGCAGTACTTC.

The chain recombines TRBV20-1 with TRBJ1-2; TRBD1 agrees at 9 bases. The CDR3 has 14 residues. V gave up 6 bases and J gave up 4 bases; unmatched junction bases: 9. Germline V gene sequence: CDR1 DFQATT, CDR2 SNEGSKA (reference sequence). CDR3 amino acids: CSASPGTGSYGYTF. The CDR3 region has the DNA TGCAGTGCCAGTCCCGGGACAGGGAGCTATGGCTACACCTTC.